The clone carrying this T cell receptor beta chain was recorded a few times. Its antigen is unidentified. The data belong to a study of blood T cells in healthy people across ages. For the study at large: T cells yielded about one barcoded beta molecule per two cells through template switching. General study points: It was found that TCR beta diversity correlated strongly with the percentage of naive T cells. The unknown donor CMV status may have confounded expanded clonotype changes.

A J-beta primer mix and a sample-barcoded 5' primer were used in a second PCR of about 6 to 12 cycles. Each sample yielded at least 2.5 million CDR3-containing paired-end reads. TCRdb reprocessed the 5' RACE reads via MiXCR and lists one record per CDR3 protein. This table holds about 1.1 million distinct CDR3 sequences, around two fifths found once. This receptor was identified in a man in his late teens or twenties in good health. The sequenced sample was blood.

CDR3 protein: CASSPSRVLSNQPQHF. DNA of the CDR3: TGTGCCAGCAGCCCGAGTCGGGTCTTAAGCAATCAGCCCCAGCATTTT. The rearrangement links TRBV7-8 to TRBJ1-5, with D hard to call. The V gene lost 5 bases and the J gene lost 1 base, with 15 bases spanning the gap. Germline lookup yields CDR1 SGHVS and CDR2 FQNEAQ. The CDR3 extends over 16 amino acids.